Given below is one T cell receptor beta chain in context. Its antigen remains unknown. Germline CDR1 and CDR2: MGHRA and YSYEKL. Losses at the gene ends were 0 bases for V and 0 bases for J; bases not matched to a gene: 5. The CDR3 runs to 17 residues. Some clones are missing from TCRdb's copy, which holds only in-frame ones; the method was immunoSEQ multiplex PCR. The sample carries around 300,000 clones, roughly 87% recorded once. The sample originates from a study of cytomegalovirus exposure and HLA in healthy donors. Study-wide context: The platform used for the roughly 110 validation repertoires matched that of the 500 to 850 first-cohort repertoires, a later analysis reported. Study findings and constraints: Among TCR beta chains, those listed as cytomegalovirus-associated numbered more than 150. Researchers reported that a few CMV-associated chains were confirmed in vitro as CMV antigen-specific.

The donors were part of the validation cohort of over a hundred subjects. That cohort was separate from the first cohort, which comprised fewer than 800 subjects. The V call is TRBV4-1, the J call TRBJ1-3; the match to TRBD1 covers 7 bases. The TCR was taken from a man younger than 40 in good health and CMV-seronegative. The sample comprised PBMCs. CDR3 residues: CASSQDEAGGSGNTIYF. In DNA, the CDR3 is TGCGCCAGCAGCCAAGATGAGGCAGGGGGCTCTGGAAACACCATATATTTT.